Listed here are 15 T cell receptor beta chains from one sample, sequenced in a study of regulatory T cells in long-lasting Graves disease. Relying on iRepertoire HTBI primers and Arm-PCR of CDR3 regions, the team built TCR beta libraries. TCRdb reprocessed the multiplex PCR reads with MiXCR, giving one entry per CDR3 protein. The sample carries some 250,000 distinct CDR3 sequences, 18% recorded once. Stated time point: newly diagnosed GD, antithyroid drugs for less than 3 months. RNA from PBMCs was the source of the TCR library. The sample also formed part of further work on T cells in Graves' hyperthyroidism and ophthalmopathy.

Sequenced here: peripheral blood mononuclear cells (PBMCs), sampled at new diagnosis, from a patient treated with antithyroid drugs. The receptors stem from a woman younger than 45 with Graves disease.

This clonotype was observed at least ten times. The rearrangement joins TRBV20-1 to TRBJ2-7; D may be TRBD2 (6 bases). The CDR3 is 15 residues long. V was trimmed by 0 bases and J by 6 bases, leaving 18 bases between them. CDR1 and CDR2 from the germline V gene are DFQATT and SNEGSKA (reference sequence). CDR3 in DNA: TGCAGTGCTAGAGATCAGAGACTAGAGAATCCCGAGCAGTACTTC. Its protein product is CSARDQRLENPEQYF.

Worth noting for this clonotype: A read error likely explains this, since a far larger clone differs by one base. V gene TRBV11-1 combines with J gene TRBJ2-7; D may be TRBD1 (6 bases). The CDR3 has 17 residues. Trimming removed 5 bases at V and 0 bases at J, with 20 bases between. Germline-derived CDR1 and CDR2 are SGHAT and FQDESV (reference sequence). CDR3 amino acids: CASSPDGTAGDSYEQYF. CDR3 DNA: TGTGCCAGCAGCCCCGATGGGACGGCAGGGGACTCCTACGAGCAGTACTTC.

This clonotype was seen many times. V is TRBV12-3 or TRBV12-4 and J is TRBJ1-5, with unresolved D. The ends were cut back, 3 bases at V and 4 bases at J, with 13 bases in the middle. The CDR3 sequence is 15 residues long. The CDR3 DNA follows: TGTGCCAGCAGTTTGGGCGGGTCGAATAATCAGCCCCAGCATTTT. This encodes CASSLGGSNNQPQHF.

This clonotype was detected ten times or more. The chain links TRBV24-1 to TRBJ2-1, with D perhaps matching TRBD2 (7 bases). The CDR3 is made up of 16 amino acids. With 7 bases removed from V and 6 bases from J, the gap between germline ends came to 21 bases. In germline, CDR1 is KGHDR, CDR2 SFDVKD. This CDR3 reads CATSAHEGGGFNEQFF. CDR3 coding DNA: TGTGCCACCAGCGCCCACGAAGGGGGAGGGTTCAATGAGCAGTTCTTC.

As concerns this clonotype: This likely reflects a read error, since a far larger clone is one base away. The chain carries TRBV5-1 and TRBJ2-1; D may be TRBD2 (6 bases). The CDR3 loop spans 13 amino acids. The V gene lost 3 bases and the J gene lost 10 bases, with 14 bases spanning the gap. Looked up from germline, CDR1 is SGHRS and CDR2 is YFSETQ. CDR3 sequence (DNA): TGCGCCAGCAGCTGGGGGACTCGGGACGAGCAGTTCTTC. As protein: CASSWGTRDEQFF.

This clonotype was found many times. The V and J genes are TRBV7-2 and TRBJ2-1; 7 bases are shared with TRBD1. The CDR3 sequence is 15 residues long. The junction had 5 bases not matched to a gene; V was cut back by 6 bases and J by 0 bases. Germline values: CDR1 SGHTA, CDR2 FQGNSA. DNA for the CDR3: TGTGCCAGCAGTCTGACAGGGAGCTCCTACAATGAGCAGTTCTTC. Protein sequence: CASSLTGSSYNEQFF.

This sequence joins TRBV5-4 and TRBJ1-4, with unresolved D. The CDR3 spans 13 residues. V was trimmed by 1 base and J by 7 bases, leaving 8 bases between them. Germline-derived CDR1 and CDR2 are SGHNT and YYREEE (reference sequence). This CDR3 reads CASSLITGEKLFF. In nucleotides, the CDR3 is TGTGCCAGCAGCTTGATAACGGGTGAAAAACTGTTTTTT. Full variable domain (missing parts from reference TRBV5-4 and TRBJ1-4): ETGVTQSPTHLIKTRGQQVTLRCSSQSGHNTVSWYQQALGQGPQFIFQYYREEENGRGNFPPRFSGLQFPNYSSELNVNALELDDSALYLCASSLITGEKLFFGSGTQLSVL.

The chain uses TRBV6-2 or TRBV6-3 and TRBJ1-5; no clear D gene. The CDR3 covers 15 residues. Germline V gene sequence: CDR1 MNHEY, CDR2 SVGEGT. The germline V and J ends were trimmed by 10 bases and 3 bases, with 19 bases remaining between them. The CDR3 loop reads CATLRERFYNQPQHF. The DNA for the CDR3 is TGTGCCACCCTGAGGGAGAGGTTCTACAATCAGCCCCAGCATTTT.

In its sample, this clonotype was seen many times. The chain recombines TRBV20-1 with TRBJ1-4, with 9 bases fitting TRBD1. Germline V gives CDR1 DFQATT, CDR2 SNEGSKA (reference sequence). The CDR3 sequence is 14 residues long. V shed 2 bases, J shed 8 bases, and the junction held 6 bases outside the gene matches. The CDR3 sequence is CSARPGQGGEKLFF. In nucleotides, the CDR3 is TGCAGTGCTAGACCGGGACAGGGAGGAGAAAAACTGTTTTTT.

This clonotype came up many times. V gene TRBV5-1 combines with J gene TRBJ2-7; a possible D gene is TRBD2 (7 bases). Trimming left V 4 bases short and J 2 bases short, with 19 bases between. The CDR3 consists of 16 residues. Germline CDR1 is SGHRS and CDR2 is YFSETQ. The CDR3 DNA follows: TGCGCCAGCAGCCCAGATACGCGGGGGACAACCTACGAGCAGTACTTC. This encodes CASSPDTRGTTYEQYF.

This clonotype was recorded many times. This sequence joins TRBV12-3 or TRBV12-4 and TRBJ2-7; 8 bases line up with TRBD1. CDR3 size: 14 residues. The J segment lost 6 bases and the V segment lost 4 bases, leaving 8 bases of the junction unmatched. The CDR3, as DNA: TGTGCCAGCAGTTCGCGACAGGGGACAAGCGAGCAGTACTTC. Residues: CASSSRQGTSEQYF.

This clonotype was seen at least ten times. J is TRBJ2-7 and V is TRBV12-3 or TRBV12-4; TRBD1 is a possible D gene (6 bases). CDR3 size: 14 residues. V was cut by 7 bases and J by 2 bases, with 15 bases left in between. For the CDR3, the DNA is TGTGCCAGCACCGACTCCGGGACAACCTACGAGCAGTACTTC. Amino acid sequence: CASTDSGTTYEQYF.

The sample holds many counts of this clonotype. The junction departs from the called germline gene at one end, perhaps through a read error. This sequence joins TRBV5-1 and TRBJ1-6, with 7 nucleotides matching TRBD1. The germline V gene encodes CDR1 SGHRS and CDR2 YFSETQ. The CDR3 has 16 amino acids. Written as DNA, the CDR3 is TGTGCCAGCAGCTTAACTAGACAGGGCATGCCTTCACCCCTCCACTTT. It translates to CASSLTRQGMPSPLHF.

This clonotype was detected ten times or more. The J gene is TRBJ1-5, the V gene TRBV7-9; D is possibly TRBD1 (5 bases). The CDR3 runs to 18 residues. V lost 5 bases to trimming and J lost 0 bases, with 20 bases between them. Per the germline V gene, CDR1 is SEHNR and CDR2 is FQNEAQ (reference sequence). This CDR3 is CASSPEGTGLYSNQPQHF. CDR3 bases: TGTGCCAGCAGCCCCGAGGGGACGGGCCTCTATAGCAATCAGCCCCAGCATTTT.

This clonotype appeared a few times. A much larger clone differs by one base, so this may be a read error. The chain links TRBV20-1 to TRBJ1-1; no firm D call. The CDR3 is made up of 10 amino acids. Germline lookup yields CDR1 DFQATT and CDR2 SNEGSKA (reference sequence). Trimming removed 4 bases from V and 8 bases from J, with 8 bases in between. The CDR3, as DNA: TGCAGTGCTAAGGATCGGGAAGCTTTCTTT. The encoded protein is CSAKDREAFF.